This is a list of T cell receptor beta chains from one sample in a study of control samples from healthy donors and cancer patients. Assay: immunoSEQ multiplex PCR; the TCRdb copy retains only in-frame clones and omits some. The table shows some 120,000 clones, with 75% to 90% occurring only once. The sample consisted of PBMCs. The receptors stem from a woman in her forties or fifties with colorectal cancer. CDR3s include the opening cysteine and the closing phenylalanine or tryptophan. A D gene is named only where the DNA matches it firmly. Clone size is stated in some rows and not others, as once, few, many or a class when expanded.

>-|TRBJ1-2|-|TRBV29-1
TGCAGCGTTGAAACTGGAGCTAACTATGGCTACACCTTC
CSVETGANYGYTF
>-|TRBJ1-5|-|TRBV19
TGTGCCAGTAGTATCGAGGGGATAGATCAGCCCCAGCATTTT
CASSIEGIDQPQHF
>-|TRBJ1-4|-|TRBV19
TGTGCCAGTAGTAGACAGACATTAAATGAAAAACTGTTTTTT
CASSRQTLNEKLFF
>-|TRBJ1-4|-|TRBV19
TGTGCCAGTAGTATAGGGCAGCTTAATGAAAAACTGTTTTTT
CASSIGQLNEKLFF
>-|TRBJ2-1|-|TRBV11-2
TGTGCCAGCAGCTGGGCTAACCTCGAGCAGTTCTTC
CASSWANLEQFF
>-|TRBJ1-5|-|TRBV9
TGTGCCAGCAGCCAAAACACGGGAAGCAATCAGCCCCAGCATTTT
CASSQNTGSNQPQHF
>TRBD1|TRBJ2-1|-|TRBV5-1
TGCGCCAGCAGCCTTTGGGACAGCGACAATGAGCAGTTCTTC
CASSLWDSDNEQFF
>-|TRBJ1-3|-|TRBV6-1
TGTGCCAGCAGTGAGGATGTAGTTGGAAACACCATATATTTT
CASSEDVVGNTIYF
>-|TRBJ2-4|once|TRBV2
TGTGCCAGCACCGACAGCCTAGCCAAAAACATTCAGTACTTC
CASTDSLAKNIQYF
>TRBD1|TRBJ2-5|once|TRBV5-5
TGTGCCAGCAGCTCGAAAAGGGACAGACTAGAGACCCAGTACTTC
CASSSKRDRLETQYF
>-|TRBJ2-1|-|TRBV2
TGTGCCAGCAGTAAAGAGGGGGCCTACAATGAGCAGTTCTTC
CASSKEGAYNEQFF
>-|TRBJ1-1|-|TRBV30
TGTGCCTGGAGGTGGGACCCAGCGGACACTGAAGCTTTCTTT
CAWRWDPADTEAFF
>-|TRBJ2-3|-|TRBV27
TGTGCCAGCAGATTCGGGCCGAAGACCGATACGCAGTATTTT
CASRFGPKTDTQYF
>-|TRBJ2-7|-|TRBV30
TGTGCCTGGAGTGGACAGTACGAGCAGTACTTC
CAWSGQYEQYF
>-|TRBJ2-7|-|TRBV19
TGTGCCAGTAGTATTGGTTGCGAGCAGTACTTC
CASSIGCEQYF
>TRBD2|TRBJ2-7|-|TRBV13
TGTGCCAGCAGCTTAGCGCGGGACTACTCCTACGAGCAGTACTTC
CASSLARDYSYEQYF
>-|TRBJ1-1|-|TRBV2
TGTGCCAGCAGGAGGGACCGGGATGACACTGAAGCTTTCTTT
CASRRDRDDTEAFF
>-|TRBJ2-3|-|TRBV10-3
TGTGCCATCAGTGAGATCCGGGGCACAGATACGCAGTATTTT
CAISEIRGTDTQYF
>TRBD2|TRBJ2-3|-|TRBV7-3
TGTGCCAGCAGCCCAAAAGCGGGAGTGGCAGATACGCAGTATTTT
CASSPKAGVADTQYF
>TRBD1|TRBJ2-5|-|TRBV5-6
TGTGCCAGCAGACGGACAGGGGTTGAGACCCAGTACTTC
CASRRTGVETQYF
>TRBD2|TRBJ2-1|once|TRBV10-3
TGTGCCATCAGTGATCGCCCTCGGACTAGCTCAGAGTTCTTC
CAISDRPRTSSEFF
>TRBD2|TRBJ2-1|-|TRBV27
TGTGCCAGCAGTTTATGGCCAGGGCTAGCGGGGAGCTACAATGAGCAGTTCTTC
CASSLWPGLAGSYNEQFF
>-|TRBJ1-5|-|TRBV27
TGTGCCAGCAGAATGGCGGGGACGGGTATACGCAATCAGCCCCAGCATTTT
CASRMAGTGIRNQPQHF
>-|TRBJ2-5|-|TRBV7-3
TGTGCCAGCAGCGGGGACCACGAAGAGACCCAGTACTTC
CASSGDHEETQYF
>TRBD2|TRBJ2-3|-|TRBV5-4
TGTGCCAGCAGCGGTGGGGGGGGCACAGATACGCAGTATTTT
CASSGGGGTDTQYF
>-|TRBJ1-2|-|TRBV7-9
TGTGCCAGCAGCAAAGCAGACAGGTACTATGGCTACACCTTC
CASSKADRYYGYTF
>TRBD1|TRBJ2-7|-|TRBV10-1
TGCGCCAGCAGTGCTGGGACAGGGACCTCAGAGCAGTACTTC
CASSAGTGTSEQYF
>TRBD2|TRBJ2-3|once|TRBV27
TGTGCCAGCAGTTTTGGCGGGAGTGGCACAGATACGCAGTATTTT
CASSFGGSGTDTQYF
>-|TRBJ2-5|-|TRBV2
TGTGCCAGCAGCCCCGGGGCGGGGGCTCAAGAGACCCAGTACTTC
CASSPGAGAQETQYF
>TRBD2|TRBJ2-3|-|TRBV7-2
TGTGCCAGCAGCGCACCGGGACTATCGCCTCGAACGCAGTATTTT
CASSAPGLSPRTQYF
>TRBD1|TRBJ1-5|-|TRBV7-8
TGTGCCAGCAGCTACGGGACAGGCCAGCCCCAGCATTTT
CASSYGTGQPQHF
>TRBD1|TRBJ2-1|-|TRBV10-1
TGCGCCAGCAGTGATCCTGGGACAGTCGGCGATGAGCAGTTCTTC
CASSDPGTVGDEQFF
>TRBD1|TRBJ1-5|-|TRBV28
TGTGCCAGCAGCAGGACAGGGATTAGCAATCAGCCCCAGCATTTT
CASSRTGISNQPQHF
>-|TRBJ1-2|-|TRBV3-1/TRBV3-2
TGTGCCAGCAGCCAAAATATTGATAGGGGCGGTGGCTACACCTTC
CASSQNIDRGGGYTF